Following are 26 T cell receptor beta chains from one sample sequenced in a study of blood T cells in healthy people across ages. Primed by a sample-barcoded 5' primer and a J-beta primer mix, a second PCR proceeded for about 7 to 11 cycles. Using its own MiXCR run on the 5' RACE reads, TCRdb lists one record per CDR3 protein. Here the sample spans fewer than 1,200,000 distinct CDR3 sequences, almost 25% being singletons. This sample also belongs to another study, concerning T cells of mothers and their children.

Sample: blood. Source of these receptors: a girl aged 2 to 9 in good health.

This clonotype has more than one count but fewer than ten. This chain's CDR3 is CASSRYLSELSEKLFF. CDR3 coding DNA: TGTGCCAGCAGCCGATACCTCAGCGAGTTGTCTGAAAAACTGTTTTTT. This chain uses TRBV7-8 with TRBJ1-4; D remains ambiguous. Germline V CDR1 and CDR2: SGHVS, FQNEAQ. There are 16 residues in the CDR3. With 5 bases removed from V and 7 bases from J, the gap between germline ends came to 20 bases.

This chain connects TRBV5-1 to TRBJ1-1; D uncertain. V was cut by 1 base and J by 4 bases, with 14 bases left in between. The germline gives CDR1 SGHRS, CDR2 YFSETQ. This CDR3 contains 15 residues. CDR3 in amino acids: CASSLTAGGVTEAFF. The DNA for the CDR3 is TGCGCCAGCAGCTTGACCGCGGGCGGGGTCACTGAAGCTTTCTTT.

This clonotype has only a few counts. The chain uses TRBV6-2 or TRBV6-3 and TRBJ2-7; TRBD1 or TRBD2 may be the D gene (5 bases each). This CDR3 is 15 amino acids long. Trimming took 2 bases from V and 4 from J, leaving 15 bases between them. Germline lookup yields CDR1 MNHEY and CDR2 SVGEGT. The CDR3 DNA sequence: TGTGCCAGCAGTTACGGTGGGGGATCGGGGTACGAGCAGTACTTC. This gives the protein CASSYGGGSGYEQYF.

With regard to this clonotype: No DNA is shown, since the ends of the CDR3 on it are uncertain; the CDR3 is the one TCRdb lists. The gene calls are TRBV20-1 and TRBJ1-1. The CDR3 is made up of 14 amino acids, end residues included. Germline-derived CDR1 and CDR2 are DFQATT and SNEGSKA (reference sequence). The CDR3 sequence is CSARVGAGNTEACF.

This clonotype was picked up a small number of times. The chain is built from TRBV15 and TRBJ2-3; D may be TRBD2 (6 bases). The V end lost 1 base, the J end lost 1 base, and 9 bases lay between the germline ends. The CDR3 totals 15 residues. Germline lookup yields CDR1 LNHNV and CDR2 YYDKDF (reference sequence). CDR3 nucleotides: TGTGCCACCAGCAGAGTGGAGGGAGGCACAGATACGCAGTATTTT. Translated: CATSRVEGGTDTQYF. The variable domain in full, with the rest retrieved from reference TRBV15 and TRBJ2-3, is DAMVIQNPRYQVTQFGKPVTLSCSQTLNHNVMYWYQQKSSQAPKLLFHYYDKDFNNEADTPDNFQSRRPNTSFCFLDIRSPGLGDTAMYLCATSRVEGGTDTQYFGPGTRLTVL.

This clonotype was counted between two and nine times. The CDR3 loop is CASSGTHQNTEAFF. The DNA for the CDR3 is TGTGCCAGCAGTGGGACACACCAGAACACTGAAGCTTTCTTT. The V call is TRBV2, the J call TRBJ1-1; tentative D call: TRBD1 (5 bases). V was clipped by 4 bases and J by 1 base, with 10 bases between them. Germline CDR1 is SNHLY and CDR2 is FYNNEI. The CDR3 extends over 14 amino acids.

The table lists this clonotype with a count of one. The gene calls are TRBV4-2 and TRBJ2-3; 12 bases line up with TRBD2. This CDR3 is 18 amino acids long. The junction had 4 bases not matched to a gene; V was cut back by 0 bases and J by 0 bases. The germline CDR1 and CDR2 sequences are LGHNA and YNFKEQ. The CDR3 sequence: CASSQESSGGVSTDTQYF. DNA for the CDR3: TGTGCCAGCAGCCAAGAGTCTAGCGGGGGGGTTAGCACAGATACGCAGTATTTT.

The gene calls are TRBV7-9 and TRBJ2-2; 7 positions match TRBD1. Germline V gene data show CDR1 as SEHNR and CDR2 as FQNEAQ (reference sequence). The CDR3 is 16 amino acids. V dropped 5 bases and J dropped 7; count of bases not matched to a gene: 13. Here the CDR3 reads CASSLRGQAVGGELFF. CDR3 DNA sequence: TGTGCCAGCAGCCTTAGGGGGCAGGCGGTCGGCGGGGAGCTGTTTTTT.

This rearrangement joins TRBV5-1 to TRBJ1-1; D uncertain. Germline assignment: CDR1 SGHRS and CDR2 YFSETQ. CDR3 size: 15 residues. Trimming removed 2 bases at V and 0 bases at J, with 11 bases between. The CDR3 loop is CASSFNVRMNTEAFF. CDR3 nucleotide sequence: TGCGCCAGCAGCTTCAACGTAAGAATGAACACTGAAGCTTTCTTT.

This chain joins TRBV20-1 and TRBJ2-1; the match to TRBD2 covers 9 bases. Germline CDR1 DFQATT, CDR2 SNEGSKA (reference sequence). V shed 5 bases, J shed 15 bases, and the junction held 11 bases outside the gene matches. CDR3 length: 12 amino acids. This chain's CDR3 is CSAGIGGGARFF. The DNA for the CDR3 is TGCAGTGCTGGTATCGGCGGGGGGGCGCGGTTCTTC.

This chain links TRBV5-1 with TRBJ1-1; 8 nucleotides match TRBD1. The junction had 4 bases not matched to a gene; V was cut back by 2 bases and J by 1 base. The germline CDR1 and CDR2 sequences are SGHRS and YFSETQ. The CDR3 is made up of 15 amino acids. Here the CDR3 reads CASSLPGGPNTEAFF. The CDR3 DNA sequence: TGCGCCAGCAGCTTACCAGGGGGCCCGAACACTGAAGCTTTCTTT.

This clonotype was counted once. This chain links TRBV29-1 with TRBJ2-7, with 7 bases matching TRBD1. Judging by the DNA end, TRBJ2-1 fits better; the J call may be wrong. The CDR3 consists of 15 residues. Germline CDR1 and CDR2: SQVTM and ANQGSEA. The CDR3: CSVAKDRYIYNEQFF. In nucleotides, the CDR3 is TGCAGCGTTGCGAAGGACAGGTATATCTACAATGAGCAGTTCTTC.

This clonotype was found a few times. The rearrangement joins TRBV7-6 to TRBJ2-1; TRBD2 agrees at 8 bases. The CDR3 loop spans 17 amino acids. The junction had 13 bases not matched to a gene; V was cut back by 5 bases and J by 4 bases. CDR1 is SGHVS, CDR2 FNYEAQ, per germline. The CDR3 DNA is TGTGCCAGCAGCCCGACCCCGACTAGCGCATATTACAATGAGCAGTTCTTC. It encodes CASSPTPTSAYYNEQFF. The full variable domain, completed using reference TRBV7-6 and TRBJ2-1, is GAGVSQSPRYKVTKRGQDVALRCDPISGHVSLYWYRQALGQGPEFLTYFNYEAQQDKSGLPNDRFSAERPEGSISTLTIQRTEQRDSAMYRCASSPTPTSAYYNEQFFGPGTRLTVL.

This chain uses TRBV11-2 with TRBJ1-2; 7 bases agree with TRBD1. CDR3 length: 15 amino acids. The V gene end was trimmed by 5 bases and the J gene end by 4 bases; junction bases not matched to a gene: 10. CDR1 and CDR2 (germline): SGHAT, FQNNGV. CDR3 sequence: CASSLHRGRGYGYTF. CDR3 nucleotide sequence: TGTGCCAGCAGCCTACACAGGGGTCGTGGCTATGGCTACACCTTC.

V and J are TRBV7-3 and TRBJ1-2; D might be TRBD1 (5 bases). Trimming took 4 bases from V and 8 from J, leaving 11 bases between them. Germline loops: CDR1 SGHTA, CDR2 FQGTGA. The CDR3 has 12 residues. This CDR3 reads CASSSSTGGYTF. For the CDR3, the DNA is TGTGCCAGCAGCTCCTCTACAGGAGGCTACACCTTC.

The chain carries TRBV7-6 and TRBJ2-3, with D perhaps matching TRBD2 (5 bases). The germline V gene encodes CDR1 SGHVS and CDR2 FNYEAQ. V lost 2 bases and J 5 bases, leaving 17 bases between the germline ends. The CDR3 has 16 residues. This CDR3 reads CASSLPSGEVEDTQYF. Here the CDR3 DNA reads TGTGCCAGCAGCTTACCCTCCGGGGAAGTGGAAGATACGCAGTATTTT.

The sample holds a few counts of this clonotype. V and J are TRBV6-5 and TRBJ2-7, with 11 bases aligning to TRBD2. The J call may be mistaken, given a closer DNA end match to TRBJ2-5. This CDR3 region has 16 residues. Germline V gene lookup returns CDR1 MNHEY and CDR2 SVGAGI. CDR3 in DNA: TGTGCCAGCAGTTACTCGCTAGCGGGGGGACAAGAGACCCAGTACTTC. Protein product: CASSYSLAGGQETQYF.

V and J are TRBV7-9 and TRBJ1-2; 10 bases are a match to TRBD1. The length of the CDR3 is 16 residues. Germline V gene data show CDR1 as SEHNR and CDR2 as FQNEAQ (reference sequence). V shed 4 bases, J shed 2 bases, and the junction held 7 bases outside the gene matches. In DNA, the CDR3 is TGTGCCAGCAGCTCCGGGACAGGGGCCCCCAACTATGGCTACACCTTC. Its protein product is CASSSGTGAPNYGYTF. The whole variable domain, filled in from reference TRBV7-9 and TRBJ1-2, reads DTGVSQNPRHKITKRGQNVTFRCDPISEHNRLYWYRQTLGQGPEFLTYFQNEAQLEKSRLLSDRFSAERPKGSFSTLEIQRTEQGDSAMYLCASSSGTGAPNYGYTFGSGTRLTVV.

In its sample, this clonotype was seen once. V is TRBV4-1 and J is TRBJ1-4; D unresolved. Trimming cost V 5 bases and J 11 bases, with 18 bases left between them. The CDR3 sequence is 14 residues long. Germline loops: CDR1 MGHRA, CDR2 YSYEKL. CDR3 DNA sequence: TGCGCCAGCAGCTTGGGTTCCGTGGAAGAGAAACTGTTTTTT. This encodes CASSLGSVEEKLFF.

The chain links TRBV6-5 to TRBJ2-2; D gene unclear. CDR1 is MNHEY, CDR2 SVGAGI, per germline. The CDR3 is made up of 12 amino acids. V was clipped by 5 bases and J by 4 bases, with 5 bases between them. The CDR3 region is CASSGITGELFF. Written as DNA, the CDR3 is TGTGCCAGCAGTGGGATCACCGGGGAGCTGTTTTTT.

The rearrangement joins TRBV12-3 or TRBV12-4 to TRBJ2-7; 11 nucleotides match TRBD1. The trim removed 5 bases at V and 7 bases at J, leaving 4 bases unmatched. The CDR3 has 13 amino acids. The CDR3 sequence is CASSAGTGGEQYF. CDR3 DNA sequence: TGTGCCAGCAGTGCTGGGACAGGGGGTGAGCAGTACTTC.

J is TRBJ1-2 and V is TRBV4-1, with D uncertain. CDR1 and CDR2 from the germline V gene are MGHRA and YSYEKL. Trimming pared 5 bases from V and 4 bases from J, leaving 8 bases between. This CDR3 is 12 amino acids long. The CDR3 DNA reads TGCGCCAGCAGCACCACCTCCTATGGCTACACCTTC. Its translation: CASSTTSYGYTF.

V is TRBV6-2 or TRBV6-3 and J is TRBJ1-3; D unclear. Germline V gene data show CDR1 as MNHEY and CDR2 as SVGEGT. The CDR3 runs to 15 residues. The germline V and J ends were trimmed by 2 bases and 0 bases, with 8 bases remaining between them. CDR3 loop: CASSYKSSSGNTIYF. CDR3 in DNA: TGTGCCAGCAGTTACAAATCGTCCTCTGGAAACACCATATATTTT.

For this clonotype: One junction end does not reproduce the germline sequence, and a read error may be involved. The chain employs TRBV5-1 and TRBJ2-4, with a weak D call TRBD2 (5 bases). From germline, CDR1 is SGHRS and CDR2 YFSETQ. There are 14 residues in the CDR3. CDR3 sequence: CASSFDLAKTIQYF. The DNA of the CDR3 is TGCGCCAGCAGCTTCGACCTAGCCAAAACCATTCAGTACTTC. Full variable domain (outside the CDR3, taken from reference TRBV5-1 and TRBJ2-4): KAGVTQTPRYLIKTRGQQVTLSCSPISGHRSVSWYQQTPGQGLQFLFEYFSETQRNKGNFPGRFSGRQFSNSRSEMNVSTLELGDSALYLCASSFDLAKTIQYFGAGTRLSVL.

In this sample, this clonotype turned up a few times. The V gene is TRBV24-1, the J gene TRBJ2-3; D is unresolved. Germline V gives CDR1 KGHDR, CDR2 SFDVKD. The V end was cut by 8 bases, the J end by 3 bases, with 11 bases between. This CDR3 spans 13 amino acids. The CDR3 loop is CATTPSLTDTQYF. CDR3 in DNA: TGTGCCACCACTCCAAGTCTGACAGATACGCAGTATTTT.

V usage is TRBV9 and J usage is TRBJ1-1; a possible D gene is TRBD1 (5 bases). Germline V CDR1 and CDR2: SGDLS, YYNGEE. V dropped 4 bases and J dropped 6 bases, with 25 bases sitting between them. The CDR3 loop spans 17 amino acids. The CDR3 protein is CASSSDLRGGGFAEAFF. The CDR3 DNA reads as TGTGCCAGCAGCTCCGACCTTAGGGGTGGGGGGTTCGCTGAAGCTTTCTTT.